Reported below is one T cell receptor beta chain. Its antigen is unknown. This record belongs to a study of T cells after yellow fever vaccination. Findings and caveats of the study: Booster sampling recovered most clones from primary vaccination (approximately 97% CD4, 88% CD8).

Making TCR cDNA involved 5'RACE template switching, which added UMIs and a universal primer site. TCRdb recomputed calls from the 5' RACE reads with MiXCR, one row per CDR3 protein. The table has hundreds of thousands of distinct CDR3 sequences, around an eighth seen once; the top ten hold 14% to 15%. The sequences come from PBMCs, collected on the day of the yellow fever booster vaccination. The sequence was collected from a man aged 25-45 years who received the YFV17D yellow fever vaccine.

CDR3 nucleotide sequence: TGTGCCAGCAGTTTGCAGGGGGATATTGGCTACACCTTC. Its translation: CASSLQGDIGYTF. V is TRBV12-3 or TRBV12-4 and J is TRBJ1-2; 7 nucleotides match TRBD1. The CDR3 has 13 residues. Losses at the gene ends were 3 bases for V and 7 bases for J; bases not matched to a gene: 5.